This T cell receptor beta chain is from a study of T-cell reconstitution after alpha-beta-depleted transplantation in children. The germline V and J ends were trimmed by 6 bases and 3 bases, with 18 bases remaining between them. The CDR3 extends over 16 amino acids. Unique molecular identifiers were incorporated during preparation of the TCRbeta library. TCRdb independently ran MiXCR on the PCR reads; one entry per CDR3 protein. The data contain 750,000 to 950,000 distinct CDR3 sequences, under 20% of them singletons. This receptor was identified in a male patient younger than 18 who had a stem cell transplant for acute lymphoblastic leukemia, so the T cells may come from the graft donor. The sample here was PBMCs, mostly from graft donor cells, taken 360 days after TCRalphabeta/CD19-depleted stem cell transplant. The J gene is TRBJ1-5, the V gene TRBV12-3 or TRBV12-4; D is perhaps TRBD1 (5 bases). The CDR3 spells CASRGKGGANNQPQHF. CDR3 nucleotides: TGTGCCAGCAGGGGGAAGGGCGGGGCAAACAATCAGCCCCAGCATTTT.